The following is a T cell receptor beta chain sequence with its context. Antigen: not known. This sample is drawn from a study of shared clonotypes between healthy human individuals. Turning to the study itself: Donors, aged 18 to 49, were a couple of women and three men. The plates for each donor numbered three CD4 naive, three CD4 memory, two CD8 naive and one CD8 memory. Study-level results: Naive CD4 clonotypes were shared across a few donors at 4.5% to 6%.

From germline, CDR1 is WNHNN and CDR2 SYGVQD (reference sequence). V was pared by 5 bases and J by 2 bases, with 4 bases of the junction left unmatched. This CDR3 is 15 amino acids long. At the deep level, the assay was run. This table comes from immunoSEQ multiplex PCR, and its TCRdb copy is limited to in-frame clones, with some not included. The repertoire has roughly 700,000 clones, 74% of them found once; the top ten carry 1.5% to 2%. The clonotype comes from a woman in her twenties or thirties in good health. The chain recombines TRBV10-1 with TRBJ2-1; 9 bases align to TRBD1. Specimen: memory CD4+ T cells sorted from blood. Indicated subset: CD45RA-negative fraction. CDR3 region: CASSSGTGTYNEQFF. The CDR3 coding sequence is TGCGCCAGCAGTTCCGGGACAGGGACCTACAATGAGCAGTTCTTC.